The entry below gives a single T cell receptor beta chain sequence along with its context. Its target is not known. Individual cDNA molecules each received unique molecular identifiers attached to them. TCRdb reprocessed the 5' RACE reads via MiXCR and lists one record per CDR3 protein. The sample holds tens of thousands of distinct CDR3 sequences, 9.5% to 15% seen once. This CDR3 is 20 amino acids long. With V trimmed by 4 bases and J by 2 bases, 18 bases remained unmatched. Germline V lookup: CDR1 LGHNA, CDR2 YSLEER. This entry comes from a study of early T cells in non-severe SARS-CoV-2 infection. In the study overall: From unsorted whole blood, bulk RNA was sequenced, and the chains remained unpaired.

General study points: Lookups in VDJdb leaned toward anti-spike CD8 responses and missed private and CD4 specificities.

V is TRBV4-3 and J is TRBJ2-7, with 12 bases aligning to TRBD2. The TCR sequence derives from an adult who was a healthcare worker with PCR-confirmed SARS-CoV-2 infection or an uninfected control (not recorded which). This specimen was whole blood, taken at baseline. The CDR3 region is CASSPEDVRGLAGITYEQYF. CDR3 coding DNA: TGCGCCAGCAGCCCAGAAGACGTCCGGGGACTAGCGGGTATAACCTACGAGCAGTACTTC.